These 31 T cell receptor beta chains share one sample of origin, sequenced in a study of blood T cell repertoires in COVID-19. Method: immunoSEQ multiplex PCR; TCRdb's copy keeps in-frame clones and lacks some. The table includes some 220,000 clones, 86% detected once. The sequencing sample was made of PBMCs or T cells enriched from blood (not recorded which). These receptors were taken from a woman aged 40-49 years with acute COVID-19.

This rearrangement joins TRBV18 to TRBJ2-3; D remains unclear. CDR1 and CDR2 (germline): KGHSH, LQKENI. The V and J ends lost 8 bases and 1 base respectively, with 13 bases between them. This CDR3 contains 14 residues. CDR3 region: CASLRVAGTDTQYF. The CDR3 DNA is TGTGCCAGCCTCCGGGTAGCCGGCACAGATACGCAGTATTTT.

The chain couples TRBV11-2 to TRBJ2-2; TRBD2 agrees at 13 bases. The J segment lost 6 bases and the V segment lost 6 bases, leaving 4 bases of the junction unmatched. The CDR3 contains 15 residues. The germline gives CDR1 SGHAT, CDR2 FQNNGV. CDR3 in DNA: TGTGCCAGCAGACCACTAGCGGGGGGGCCCGGGGAGCTGTTTTTT. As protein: CASRPLAGGPGELFF.

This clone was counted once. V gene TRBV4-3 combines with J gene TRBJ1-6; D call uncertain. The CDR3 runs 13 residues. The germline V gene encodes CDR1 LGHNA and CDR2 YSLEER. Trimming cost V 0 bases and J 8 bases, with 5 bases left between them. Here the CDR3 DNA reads TGCGCCAGCAGCCAAGAGCGGGATTCACCCCTCCACTTT. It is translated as CASSQERDSPLHF.

The CDR3 loop is CASSPSGSGEQFF. CDR3 in DNA: TGTGCCAGCAGCCCTAGCGGGTCAGGAGAGCAGTTCTTC. This chain connects TRBV12-3 or TRBV12-4 to TRBJ2-1; 8 nucleotides line up with TRBD2. The CDR3 is 13 amino acids. The V gene end was trimmed by 6 bases and the J gene end by 10 bases; junction bases not matched to a gene: 8.

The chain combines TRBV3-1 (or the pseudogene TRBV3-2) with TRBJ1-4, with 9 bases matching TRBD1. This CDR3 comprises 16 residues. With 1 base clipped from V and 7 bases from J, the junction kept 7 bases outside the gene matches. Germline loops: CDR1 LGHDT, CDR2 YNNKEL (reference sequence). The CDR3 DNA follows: TGTGCCAGCAGCCAAGTTGAGTGGGGACAGGGTGAAAAACTGTTTTTT. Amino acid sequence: CASSQVEWGQGEKLFF.

Written as DNA, the CDR3 is TGTGCCAGCAGCCCCGCGGGGACTGGAAACACCATATATTTT. Its translation: CASSPAGTGNTIYF. V is TRBV7-9 and J is TRBJ1-3; no firm D call. Per the germline V gene, CDR1 is SEHNR and CDR2 is FQNEAQ (reference sequence). This CDR3 is built from 14 residues. The V end lost 5 bases, the J end lost 2 bases, and 10 bases lay between the germline ends.

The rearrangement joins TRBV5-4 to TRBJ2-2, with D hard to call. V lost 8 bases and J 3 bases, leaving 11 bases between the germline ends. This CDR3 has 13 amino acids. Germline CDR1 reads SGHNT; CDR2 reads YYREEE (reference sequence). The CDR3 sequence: CASLLRDTGELFF. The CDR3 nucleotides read TGTGCCAGTCTCCTCCGGGACACCGGGGAGCTGTTTTTT.

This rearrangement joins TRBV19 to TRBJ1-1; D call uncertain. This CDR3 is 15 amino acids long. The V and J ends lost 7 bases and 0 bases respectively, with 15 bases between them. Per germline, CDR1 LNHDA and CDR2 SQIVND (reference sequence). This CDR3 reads CASTPSVGMNTEAFF. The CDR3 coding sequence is TGTGCCAGTACCCCCTCGGTGGGCATGAACACTGAAGCTTTCTTT.

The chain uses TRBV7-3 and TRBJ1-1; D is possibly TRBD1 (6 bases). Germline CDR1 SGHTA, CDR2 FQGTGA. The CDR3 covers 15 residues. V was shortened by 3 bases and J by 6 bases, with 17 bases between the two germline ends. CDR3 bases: TGTGCCAGCAGCTTCTCCACGTACGACAGGTCTGAAGCTTTCTTT. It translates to CASSFSTYDRSEAFF.

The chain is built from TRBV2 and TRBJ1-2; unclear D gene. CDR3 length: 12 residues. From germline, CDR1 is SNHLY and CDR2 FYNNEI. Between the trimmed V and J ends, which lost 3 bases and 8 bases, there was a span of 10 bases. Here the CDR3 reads CASSDEVGGYTF. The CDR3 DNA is TGTGCCAGCAGTGATGAGGTCGGGGGCTACACCTTC.

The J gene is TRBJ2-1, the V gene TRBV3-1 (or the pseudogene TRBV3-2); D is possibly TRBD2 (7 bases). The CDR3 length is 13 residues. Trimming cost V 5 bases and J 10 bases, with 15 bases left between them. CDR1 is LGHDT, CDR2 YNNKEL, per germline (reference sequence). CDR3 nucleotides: TGTGCCAGCAGCATTCGGACAGCGGGAGAGCAGTTCTTC. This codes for CASSIRTAGEQFF.

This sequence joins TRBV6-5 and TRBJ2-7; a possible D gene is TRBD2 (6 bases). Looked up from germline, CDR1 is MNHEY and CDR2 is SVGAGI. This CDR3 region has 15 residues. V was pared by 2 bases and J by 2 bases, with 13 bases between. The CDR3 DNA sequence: TGTGCCAGCAGTTACAAGGGCGGGGATCCCTACGAGCAGTACGTC. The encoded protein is CASSYKGGDPYEQYV.

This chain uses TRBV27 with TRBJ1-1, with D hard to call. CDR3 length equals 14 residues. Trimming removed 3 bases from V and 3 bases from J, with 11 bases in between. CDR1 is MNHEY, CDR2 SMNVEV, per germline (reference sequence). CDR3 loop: CASSFSPRDTEAFF. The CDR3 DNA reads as TGTGCCAGCAGTTTTTCCCCACGGGACACTGAAGCTTTCTTT.

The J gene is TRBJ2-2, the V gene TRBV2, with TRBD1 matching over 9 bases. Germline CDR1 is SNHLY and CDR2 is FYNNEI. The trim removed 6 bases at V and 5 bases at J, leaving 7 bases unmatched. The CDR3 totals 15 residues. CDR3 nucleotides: TGTGCCAGCAGCTCCGGCGGACAGGGGACCGGGGAGCTGTTTTTT. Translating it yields CASSSGGQGTGELFF.

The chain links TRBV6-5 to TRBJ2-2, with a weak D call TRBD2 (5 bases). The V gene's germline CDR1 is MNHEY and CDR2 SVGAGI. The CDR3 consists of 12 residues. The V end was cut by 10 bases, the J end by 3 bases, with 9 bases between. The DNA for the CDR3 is TGTGCCATCGGAGGCGACACCGGGGAGCTGTTTTTT. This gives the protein CAIGGDTGELFF.

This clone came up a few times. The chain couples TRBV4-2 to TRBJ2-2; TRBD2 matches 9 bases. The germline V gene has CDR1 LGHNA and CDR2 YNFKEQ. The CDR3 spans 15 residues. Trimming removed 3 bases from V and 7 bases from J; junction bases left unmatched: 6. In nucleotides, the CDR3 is TGTGCCAGCAGCCAGGAAGGAGCGGGGGGCGGGGAGCTGTTTTTT. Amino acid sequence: CASSQEGAGGGELFF.

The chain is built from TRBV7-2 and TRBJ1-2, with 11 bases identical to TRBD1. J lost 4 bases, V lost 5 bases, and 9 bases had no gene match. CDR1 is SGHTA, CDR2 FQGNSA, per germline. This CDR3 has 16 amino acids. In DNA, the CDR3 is TGTGCCAGCAGCCTACAGGCGGGACAGGGGGTCTATGGCTACACCTTC. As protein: CASSLQAGQGVYGYTF.

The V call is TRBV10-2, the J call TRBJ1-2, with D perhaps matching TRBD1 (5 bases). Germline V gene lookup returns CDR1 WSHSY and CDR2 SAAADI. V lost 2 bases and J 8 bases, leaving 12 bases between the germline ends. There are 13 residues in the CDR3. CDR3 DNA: TGCGCCAGCAGTGAGGCACAGGTGGGAGGCTACACCTTC. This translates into CASSEAQVGGYTF.

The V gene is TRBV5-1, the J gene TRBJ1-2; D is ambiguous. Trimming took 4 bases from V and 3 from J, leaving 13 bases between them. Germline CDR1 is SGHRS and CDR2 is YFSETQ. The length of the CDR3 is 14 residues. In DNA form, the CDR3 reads TGCGCCAGCAGCCCCAATGTCGCGGACTATGGCTACACCTTC. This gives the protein CASSPNVADYGYTF.

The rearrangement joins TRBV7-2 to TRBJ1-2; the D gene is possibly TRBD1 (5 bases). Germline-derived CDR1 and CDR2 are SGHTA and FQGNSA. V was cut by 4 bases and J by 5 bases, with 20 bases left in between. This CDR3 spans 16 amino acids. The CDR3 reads CASSSPSGGREYGYTF. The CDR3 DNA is TGTGCCAGCAGCTCCCCCTCGGGGGGGAGAGAGTATGGCTACACCTTC.

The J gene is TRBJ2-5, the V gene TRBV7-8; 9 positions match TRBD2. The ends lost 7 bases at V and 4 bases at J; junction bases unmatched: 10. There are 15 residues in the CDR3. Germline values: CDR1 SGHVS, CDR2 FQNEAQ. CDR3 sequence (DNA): TGTGCCAGCACCTCTTCGCGGGGGGGCCGAGAGACCCAGTACTTC. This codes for CASTSSRGGRETQYF.

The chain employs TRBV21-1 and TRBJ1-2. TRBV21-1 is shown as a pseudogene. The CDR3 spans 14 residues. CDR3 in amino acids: CAQLPPGGNYGYTF. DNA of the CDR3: TGTGCCCAACTGCCCCCGGGGGGAAACTATGGCTACACCTTC.

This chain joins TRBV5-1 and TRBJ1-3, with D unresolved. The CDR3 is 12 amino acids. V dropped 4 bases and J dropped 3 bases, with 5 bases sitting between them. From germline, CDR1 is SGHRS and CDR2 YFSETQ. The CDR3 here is CASSPSGNTIYF. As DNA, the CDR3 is TGCGCCAGCAGCCCCAGTGGAAACACCATATATTTT.

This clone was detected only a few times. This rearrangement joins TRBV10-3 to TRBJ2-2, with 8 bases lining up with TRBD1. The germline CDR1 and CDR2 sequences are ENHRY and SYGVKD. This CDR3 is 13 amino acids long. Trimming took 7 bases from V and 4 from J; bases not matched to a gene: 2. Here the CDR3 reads CAINTGGTGELFF. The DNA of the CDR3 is TGTGCCATCAACACAGGGGGCACCGGGGAGCTGTTTTTT.

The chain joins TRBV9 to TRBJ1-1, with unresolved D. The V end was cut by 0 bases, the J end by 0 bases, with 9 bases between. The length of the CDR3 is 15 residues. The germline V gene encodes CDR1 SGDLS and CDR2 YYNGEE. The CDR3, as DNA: TGTGCCAGCAGCGTAGGCGGGCTGGTGAACACTGAAGCTTTCTTT. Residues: CASSVGGLVNTEAFF.

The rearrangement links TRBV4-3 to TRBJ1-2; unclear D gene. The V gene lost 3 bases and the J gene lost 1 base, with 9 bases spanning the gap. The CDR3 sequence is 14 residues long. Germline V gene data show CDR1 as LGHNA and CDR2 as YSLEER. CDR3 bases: TGCGCCAGCAGCCAGGAGGTTCTTAACTATGGCTACACCTTC. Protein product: CASSQEVLNYGYTF.

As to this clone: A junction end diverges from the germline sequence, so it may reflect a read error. CDR3 region: CASSYPGDHTF. DNA for the CDR3: TGTGCCAGCAGTTACCCCGGAGACCATACGTTT. The V call is TRBV6-5, the J call TRBJ1-1; D remains ambiguous. This CDR3 has 11 residues. The germline gives CDR1 MNHEY, CDR2 SVGAGI.

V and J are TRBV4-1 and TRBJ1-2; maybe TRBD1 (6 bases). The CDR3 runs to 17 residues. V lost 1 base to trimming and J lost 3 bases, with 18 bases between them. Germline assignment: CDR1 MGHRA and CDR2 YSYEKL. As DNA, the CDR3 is TGCGCCAGCAGCCAAGGCAATTACAGGGAGCCCCACTATGGCTACACCTTC. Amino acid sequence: CASSQGNYREPHYGYTF.

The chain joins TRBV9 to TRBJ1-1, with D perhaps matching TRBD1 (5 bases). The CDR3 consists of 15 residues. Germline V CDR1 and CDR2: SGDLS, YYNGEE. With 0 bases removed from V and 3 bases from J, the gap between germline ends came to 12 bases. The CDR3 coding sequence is TGTGCCAGCAGCGTAGGGGCCAGGGAGGACACTGAAGCTTTCTTT. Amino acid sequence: CASSVGAREDTEAFF.

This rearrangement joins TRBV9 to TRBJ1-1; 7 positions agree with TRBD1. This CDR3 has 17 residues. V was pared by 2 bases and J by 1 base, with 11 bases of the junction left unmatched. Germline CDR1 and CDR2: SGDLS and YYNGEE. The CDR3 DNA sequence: TGTGCCAGCAGCGTTATCTCTTGGGGACAGACGAACACTGAAGCTTTCTTT. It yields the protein CASSVISWGQTNTEAFF.

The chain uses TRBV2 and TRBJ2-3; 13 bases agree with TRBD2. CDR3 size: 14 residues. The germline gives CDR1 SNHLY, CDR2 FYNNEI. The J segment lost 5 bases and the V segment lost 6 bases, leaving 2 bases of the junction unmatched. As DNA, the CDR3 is TGTGCCAGCAGGGGGACTAGCGGGGTAGATACGCAGTATTTT. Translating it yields CASRGTSGVDTQYF. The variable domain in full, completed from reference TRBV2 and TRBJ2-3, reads EPEVTQTPSHQVTQMGQEVILRCVPISNHLYFYWYRQILGQKVEFLVSFYNNEISEKSEIFDDQFSVERPDGSNFTLKIRSTKLEDSAMYFCASRGTSGVDTQYFGPGTRLTVL.